These 25 T cell receptor beta chains came from one sample sequenced in a study of spatial heterogeneity in lung cancer. From the 5' RACE reads, TCRdb called clonotypes with MiXCR, one entry per CDR3 protein. The data hold roughly 71,000 distinct CDR3 sequences, with approximately 8.9% observed a single time. This sample's time point: blood at routine non-recurrence follow-up after resection. Sequencing was performed on PBMCs, taken at follow-up. These receptors originate from a female donor with early-stage non-small cell lung cancer.

In its sample, this clonotype was seen many times. V and J are TRBV5-1 and TRBJ1-2; D not certain. This CDR3 comprises 13 residues. Trimming pared 4 bases from V and 1 base from J, leaving 8 bases between. CDR1 SGHRS and CDR2 YFSETQ come from the germline V gene. The CDR3 DNA is TGCGCCAGCAGCGAGGCGTTTAACTATGGCTACACCTTC. This translates into CASSEAFNYGYTF.

At least ten counts were recorded for this clonotype. The V gene is TRBV5-1, the J gene TRBJ2-1, with a tentative D call TRBD2 (6 bases). The CDR3 covers 14 residues. Germline values: CDR1 SGHRS, CDR2 YFSETQ. Deletions cut 7 bases from V and 5 bases from J, with 16 bases between. The DNA of the CDR3 is TGCGCCAGCGCCTGGGGGGTGGTTCACAATGAGCAGTTCTTC. Translation: CASAWGVVHNEQFF. Complete variable domain (other parts from reference TRBV5-1 and TRBJ2-1): KAGVTQTPRYLIKTRGQQVTLSCSPISGHRSVSWYQQTPGQGLQFLFEYFSETQRNKGNFPGRFSGRQFSNSRSEMNVSTLELGDSALYLCASAWGVVHNEQFFGPGTRLTVL.

The table lists this clonotype with a few counts. This rearrangement joins TRBV3-1 to TRBJ1-2, with 8 positions matching TRBD1. CDR3 length equals 14 residues. Germline V gene sequence: CDR1 LGHDT, CDR2 YNNKEL (reference sequence). V lost 1 base and J lost 6; bases outside the gene matches: 4. Here the CDR3 DNA reads TGTGCCAGCAGCCAAGTTGGACAGGGCCATGGCTACACCTTC. Translating gives CASSQVGQGHGYTF.

The rearrangement uses TRBV7-2 and TRBJ1-5, with D perhaps TRBD1 (6 bases). The germline V and J ends were trimmed by 1 base and 3 bases, with 7 bases remaining between them. The CDR3 runs 14 residues. Germline V gives CDR1 SGHTA, CDR2 FQGNSA. CDR3 residues: CASSLGTANQPQHF. In DNA, the CDR3 is TGTGCCAGCAGCTTAGGGACAGCCAATCAGCCCCAGCATTTT. The complete variable domain, with remaining parts taken from reference TRBV7-2 and TRBJ1-5, reads GAGVSQSPSNKVTEKGKDVELRCDPISGHTALYWYRQSLGQGLEFLIYFQGNSAPDKSGLPSDRFSAERTGGSVSTLTIQRTQQEDSAVYLCASSLGTANQPQHFGDGTRLSIL.

This clonotype showed up many times. The chain is built from TRBV5-8 and TRBJ1-4, with a weak D call TRBD1 (5 bases). Germline V gives CDR1 SGHTS, CDR2 YDEGEE. V shed 4 bases and J shed 7 bases, with 14 bases lying between them. The CDR3 is 14 amino acids. The CDR3 is CASSLGRRIEKLFF. DNA for the CDR3: TGTGCCAGCAGCCTGGGGCGACGGATTGAAAAACTGTTTTTT.

A few counts support this clonotype. The J gene is TRBJ2-7, the V gene TRBV18; D unclear. V gave up 4 bases and J gave up 3 bases, with 13 bases separating them. The CDR3 is 14 amino acids. Germline V gene data show CDR1 as KGHSH and CDR2 as LQKENI. The CDR3 DNA reads as TGTGCCAGCTCACAAGAGACCGCCTACTACGAGCAGTACTTC. Amino acids: CASSQETAYYEQYF.

This clonotype was counted only a few times. The chain has TRBV28 and TRBJ1-3; D is uncertain. The CDR3 has 16 amino acids. CDR1 is MDHEN and CDR2 is SYDVKM in the germline V gene. The germline V and J ends were trimmed by 6 bases and 4 bases, with 19 bases remaining between them. The CDR3 region has the DNA TGTGCCAGCAGCCCTCCCCCCCCGGCCGGGGGAAACACCATATATTTT. It translates to CASSPPPPAGGNTIYF.

This clonotype has more than one count but fewer than ten. The chain joins TRBV5-1 to TRBJ2-5; TRBD2 is a possible D gene (5 bases). Germline V CDR1 and CDR2: SGHRS, YFSETQ. The length of the CDR3 is 12 residues. V lost 6 bases, J lost 1 base, and 7 bases lay in between. CDR3 residues: CASKDSQETQYF. Here the CDR3 DNA reads TGCGCCAGCAAGGACTCCCAAGAGACCCAGTACTTC.

The chain uses TRBV10-3 and TRBJ2-7; 7 bases match TRBD1. Germline values: CDR1 ENHRY, CDR2 SYGVKD. The ends lost 3 bases at V and 6 bases at J; junction bases unmatched: 11. This CDR3 is built from 15 residues. In DNA form, the CDR3 reads TGTGCCATCAGTGAAGGGGAGACAGGGAACTCCGAGCAGTACTTC. This encodes CAISEGETGNSEQYF.

The table lists this clonotype with many counts. DNA of the CDR3: TGCGCCAGCAGCTTGGCACGGGGGAACACCGGGGAGCTGTTTTTT. It translates to CASSLARGNTGELFF. This sequence joins TRBV5-1 and TRBJ2-2, with a possible D match to TRBD2 (5 bases). Germline loops: CDR1 SGHRS, CDR2 YFSETQ. V lost 0 bases and J 1 base, leaving 7 bases between the germline ends. This CDR3 has 15 residues. Based on the CDR3 plus reference TRBV5-1 and TRBJ2-2, the full variable domain is KAGVTQTPRYLIKTRGQQVTLSCSPISGHRSVSWYQQTPGQGLQFLFEYFSETQRNKGNFPGRFSGRQFSNSRSEMNVSTLELGDSALYLCASSLARGNTGELFFGEGSRLTVL.

This clonotype was detected ten times or more. The chain links TRBV5-1 to TRBJ1-4; no clear D gene. V gave up 1 base and J gave up 0 bases, with 10 bases separating them. The CDR3 spans 16 residues. Germline V gives CDR1 SGHRS, CDR2 YFSETQ. CDR3 sequence: CASSLSAGPTNEKLFF. The CDR3 DNA reads TGCGCCAGCAGCTTGTCGGCCGGACCAACTAATGAAAAACTGTTTTTT. Complete variable domain (other parts from reference TRBV5-1 and TRBJ1-4): KAGVTQTPRYLIKTRGQQVTLSCSPISGHRSVSWYQQTPGQGLQFLFEYFSETQRNKGNFPGRFSGRQFSNSRSEMNVSTLELGDSALYLCASSLSAGPTNEKLFFGSGTQLSVL.

The J gene is TRBJ2-5, the V gene TRBV7-3; 8 bases align to TRBD2. The CDR3 runs 14 residues. Germline V gene data show CDR1 as SGHTA and CDR2 as FQGTGA. The V segment lost 5 bases and the J segment 5 bases; nucleotides outside the gene matches: 7. CDR3 region: CASSRGGSWETQYF. The CDR3 DNA reads as TGTGCCAGCAGCCGCGGGGGGAGCTGGGAGACCCAGTACTTC.

This clonotype has a count of ten or more. J is TRBJ2-5 and V is TRBV10-3; D is unresolved. Germline V gives CDR1 ENHRY, CDR2 SYGVKD. This CDR3 is built from 12 residues. Trimming took 8 bases from V and 2 from J, leaving 9 bases between them. Here the CDR3 DNA reads TGTGCCATCGGCCCCGAACAAGAGACCCAGTACTTC. Its translation is CAIGPEQETQYF.

The J gene is TRBJ1-6, the V gene TRBV6-5; possibly TRBD1 for D (6 bases). Trimming shortened V by 3 bases and J by 6 bases, and 12 bases separated the two germline ends. Germline values: CDR1 MNHEY, CDR2 SVGAGI. CDR3 size: 15 residues. This CDR3 reads CASSYGGQFNSPLHF. The DNA of the CDR3 is TGTGCCAGCAGTTATGGGGGGCAATTTAATTCACCCCTCCACTTT.

There are many counts of this clonotype. The chain carries TRBV20-1 and TRBJ2-1; the match to TRBD2 covers 8 bases. This CDR3 is 16 amino acids long. CDR1 is DFQATT and CDR2 is SNEGSKA in the germline V gene (reference sequence). V was clipped by 2 bases and J by 9 bases; unmatched bases: 15. The CDR3 DNA reads TGCAGTGCTAGACTCTCAGGAAGGGCGGGAGGCGTTGAGCAGTTCTTC. Its protein product is CSARLSGRAGGVEQFF.

This clonotype was recorded at least ten times. The CDR3, as DNA: TGCGCCAGCAGCCTTGGGCTCCGGGACCTGCATCAGCCCCAGCATTTT. Translated, it gives CASSLGLRDLHQPQHF. The V call is TRBV4-1, the J call TRBJ1-5; tentatively, D is TRBD1 (5 bases). Trimming removed 4 bases from V and 5 bases from J, with 18 bases in between. CDR3 length: 16 amino acids. CDR1 is MGHRA and CDR2 is YSYEKL in the germline V gene.

This clonotype was seen ten or more times. This sequence joins TRBV5-4 and TRBJ1-2; TRBD1 matches at 11 bases. V trimming: 4 bases; J trimming: 2 bases; junction bases outside the gene matches: 10. The length of the CDR3 is 17 residues. In germline, CDR1 is SGHNT, CDR2 YYREEE (reference sequence). The DNA of the CDR3 is TGTGCCAGCAGCCCGGGGACAGGGGGGGCCTTCAACTATGGCTACACCTTC. Protein product: CASSPGTGGAFNYGYTF.

The chain recombines TRBV9 with TRBJ2-7; 7 bases are a match to TRBD1. V lost 4 bases and J lost 1; bases outside the gene matches: 5. CDR1 SGDLS and CDR2 YYNGEE come from the germline V gene. The CDR3 length is 14 residues. The CDR3 protein is CASSTGTASYEQYF. The CDR3 DNA reads TGTGCCAGCAGCACCGGGACAGCGTCCTACGAGCAGTACTTC.

In its sample, this clonotype was seen many times. This rearrangement joins TRBV5-1 to TRBJ2-5; 9 nucleotides align to TRBD2. Germline CDR1 and CDR2: SGHRS and YFSETQ. With 2 bases clipped from V and 5 bases from J, the junction kept 7 bases outside the gene matches. CDR3 length: 15 amino acids. For the CDR3, the DNA is TGCGCCAGCAGCTTCGGGACTAGCAGCCCCGAGACCCAGTACTTC. Translation gives CASSFGTSSPETQYF. The whole variable domain, remainder taken from reference TRBV5-1 and TRBJ2-5, is KAGVTQTPRYLIKTRGQQVTLSCSPISGHRSVSWYQQTPGQGLQFLFEYFSETQRNKGNFPGRFSGRQFSNSRSEMNVSTLELGDSALYLCASSFGTSSPETQYFGPGTRLLVL.

Details on this clonotype: Its ends do not fully match the called genes, so a read error is possible. V and J are TRBV11-2 and TRBJ2-4; TRBD1 agrees at 8 bases. Germline-derived CDR1 and CDR2 are SGHAT and FQNNGV. There are 12 residues in the CDR3. CDR3 protein: CASSPGDRRLHF. The CDR3 region has the DNA TGTGCCAGCAGCCCCGGGGACAGGCGCCTCCACTTC.

This clonotype was recorded many times. The chain combines TRBV7-2 with TRBJ2-1; the match to TRBD2 covers 12 bases. V gave up 5 bases and J gave up 5 bases; unmatched junction bases: 7. The V gene's germline CDR1 is SGHTA and CDR2 FQGNSA. The CDR3 totals 16 residues. CDR3 loop: CASSPLPSGRDNEQFF. CDR3 sequence (DNA): TGTGCCAGCAGCCCCCTACCTAGCGGGAGGGACAATGAGCAGTTCTTC.

This clonotype showed up just a few times. The genes are TRBV20-1 and TRBJ2-7; TRBD2 agrees at 8 bases. Germline CDR1 DFQATT, CDR2 SNEGSKA (reference sequence). J was trimmed by 5 bases and V by 7 bases; bases with no gene match: 13. The CDR3 length is 14 residues. CDR3 DNA sequence: TGCAGTGTGCCGCGGGCGGGAGGCGATCACGAGCAGTACTTC. It specifies CSVPRAGGDHEQYF.

This clonotype appeared many times. This chain links TRBV28 with TRBJ2-3, with 11 bases aligning to TRBD2. The germline gives CDR1 MDHEN, CDR2 SYDVKM. Trimming took 5 bases from V and 0 from J; bases not matched to a gene: 4. The CDR3 is 16 amino acids. CDR3: CASSHRTSGSTDTQYF. The CDR3 region has the DNA TGTGCCAGCAGTCACCGGACTAGCGGGAGCACAGATACGCAGTATTTT.

This clonotype was counted ten times or more. V is TRBV30 and J is TRBJ1-3, with D perhaps matching TRBD1 (5 bases). The length of the CDR3 is 14 residues. Per the germline V gene, CDR1 is GTSNPN and CDR2 is SVGIG (reference sequence). V was clipped by 0 bases and J by 9 bases, with 15 bases between them. The CDR3 spells CAWSVGPRAGTIYF. CDR3 DNA: TGTGCCTGGAGTGTAGGGCCCAGGGCCGGCACCATATATTTT.

This clonotype was picked up a small number of times. This chain joins TRBV27 and TRBJ2-1; D gene uncertain. The CDR3 length is 14 residues. Germline assignment: CDR1 MNHEY and CDR2 SMNVEV (reference sequence). The ends were cut back, 4 bases at V and 1 base at J, with 8 bases in the middle. CDR3 bases: TGTGCCAGCAGTTCCAGACAATCCTACAATGAGCAGTTCTTC. Translation gives CASSSRQSYNEQFF.